The clone carrying this T cell receptor (beta chain) is labeled large (0.1 to 1%). Its antigen remains unknown. The sample comes from a study of circulating CD8 cells and anti-PD-1 response in melanoma. Study-level information: About 45% of the 13 patients had prior targeted therapy or immunotherapy; seven did not.

From live CD3+CD8+TCRalphabeta+ cells, four PD-1 and/or TIGIT subsets were sorted. TCR libraries were prepared from approximately 15 ng of total RNA with the QIAseq Immune Repertoire TCR panel. TCRdb ran MiXCR on the reads and lists one entry per CDR3 protein. The sample has about 210 distinct CDR3 sequences, less than 6% seen once. Overall study results and limits: Most experiments lacked replicates. Subset repertoires were largely private at M1, with under 7.5% shared.

The sequence came from a human donor with melanoma. Material: CD8+ T cells from PBMCs, obtained at baseline or after one month of anti-PD-1 therapy (not recorded which).

CDR3 DNA: TGTGCCAGCACGGACACCGGGACAGGGCACTACGAGCAGTACTTC. Its translation is CASTDTGTGHYEQYF. This chain uses TRBV7-9 with TRBJ2-7; 9 bases line up with TRBD1. Unmatched junction bases numbered 10, after V lost 7 bases and J lost 3 bases. This CDR3 is built from 15 residues. Germline-derived CDR1 and CDR2 are SEHNR and FQNEAQ (reference sequence).